These T cell receptor beta chains were read from a single sample in a study of shared clonotypes between healthy human individuals. Some clones are missing from TCRdb's copy, which holds only in-frame ones; the method was immunoSEQ multiplex PCR. The table shows fewer than 1.4 million clones, with approximately 80% occurring only once. The specimen was memory CD4+ T cells from PBMCs. The source of these receptors is a man between 18 and 29 years old in good health. Some clones in this sample may be carry-over from other donors' samples. CDR3s include the opening cysteine and the closing phenylalanine or tryptophan. Each record gives: J gene, clone size, D gene, V gene, CDR3 protein, CDR3 DNA. A D gene is named only where the DNA matches it firmly. Clone size is not always given. Where it is, it says once, few, many or a class for expanded clones.

J: TRBJ1-2
size: NA
D: NA
V: TRBV28
CDR3: CASSPSYGYTF
DNA: TGTGCCAGCAGTCCCAGTTATGGCTACACCTTC

J: TRBJ2-2
size: NA
D: NA
V: TRBV11-3
CDR3: CASSSARGGVTGELFF
DNA: TGTGCCAGCAGCTCCGCCAGGGGGGGCGTCACCGGGGAGCTGTTTTTT

J: TRBJ2-1
size: NA
D: NA
V: TRBV5-6
CDR3: CASSPMGRGASVSYNEQFF
DNA: TGTGCCAGCAGCCCAATGGGGCGAGGGGCCAGTGTCTCCTACAATGAGCAGTTCTTC

J: TRBJ1-2
size: once
D: NA
V: TRBV7-2
CDR3: CASSLDAKNYGYTF
DNA: TGTGCCAGCAGCTTAGATGCGAAAAACTATGGCTACACCTTC

J: TRBJ2-1
size: NA
D: NA
V: TRBV5-4
CDR3: CASSFEAPSYNEQFF
DNA: TGTGCCAGCAGCTTTGAAGCTCCCTCCTACAATGAGCAGTTCTTC

J: TRBJ2-5
size: NA
D: NA
V: TRBV2
CDR3: CASRKGGGAQYF
DNA: TGTGCCAGCAGGAAAGGAGGTGGGGCCCAGTACTTC

J: TRBJ2-7
size: NA
D: TRBD1
V: TRBV7-9
CDR3: CASSRQGGYEQYF
DNA: TGTGCCAGCAGTCGACAGGGGGGCTACGAGCAGTACTTC

J: TRBJ1-2
size: NA
D: NA
V: TRBV30
CDR3: CAWSGNPNYGYTF
DNA: TGTGCCTGGAGCGGAAATCCCAACTATGGCTACACCTTC

J: TRBJ2-7
size: NA
D: TRBD2
V: TRBV9
CDR3: CASSVGSSGSYEQYF
DNA: TGTGCCAGCAGCGTAGGGTCTAGCGGGTCCTACGAGCAGTACTTC

J: TRBJ2-1
size: NA
D: TRBD1
V: TRBV6-6
CDR3: CASEGAIWNEQFF
DNA: TGTGCCAGCGAGGGGGCGATTTGGAATGAGCAGTTCTTC

J: TRBJ1-2
size: NA
D: NA
V: TRBV5-1
CDR3: CASRGGDYGYTF
DNA: TGCGCCAGCAGGGGAGGGGACTATGGCTACACCTTC

J: TRBJ2-5
size: once
D: NA
V: TRBV7-2
CDR3: CASSLGAQTQYF
DNA: TGTGCCAGCAGCTTAGGTGCACAGACCCAGTACTTC

J: TRBJ2-1
size: NA
D: NA
V: TRBV30
CDR3: CAWSVAKGEQFF
DNA: TGTGCCTGGAGTGTAGCCAAGGGCGAGCAGTTCTTC

J: TRBJ1-4
size: NA
D: NA
V: TRBV2
CDR3: CASSRELGEKLFF
DNA: TGTGCCAGCAGTAGGGAGCTGGGGGAAAAACTGTTTTTT

J: TRBJ1-4
size: many
D: TRBD1
V: TRBV9
CDR3: CASSVQGGNEKLFF
DNA: TGTGCCAGCAGCGTCCAGGGGGGGAATGAAAAACTGTTTTTT

J: TRBJ2-5
size: NA
D: NA
V: TRBV28
CDR3: CASTYRVLQETQYF
DNA: TGTGCCAGCACTTACAGGGTACTTCAAGAGACCCAGTACTTC

J: TRBJ2-7
size: NA
D: TRBD1
V: TRBV5-1
CDR3: CASSLGDRAYEQYF
DNA: TGCGCCAGCAGCTTGGGGGACAGGGCCTACGAGCAGTACTTC

J: TRBJ2-2
size: NA
D: NA
V: TRBV28
CDR3: CASGGTSTGELFF
DNA: TGTGCCAGCGGCGGGACCTCCACCGGGGAGCTGTTTTTT

J: TRBJ1-3
size: NA
D: NA
V: TRBV9
CDR3: CASSVEGPRPGNTIYF
DNA: TGTGCCAGCAGCGTAGAGGGGCCCCGGCCCGGAAACACCATATATTTT

J: TRBJ1-2
size: NA
D: NA
V: TRBV30
CDR3: CAWSFQHRDWEGIGYGYTF
DNA: TGTGCCTGGAGTTTCCAGCACCGGGACTGGGAAGGGATAGGCTATGGCTACACCTTC

J: TRBJ2-3
size: NA
D: TRBD1
V: TRBV7-3
CDR3: CASSRGRTDTQYF
DNA: TGTGCCAGCAGCAGGGGGCGAACAGATACGCAGTATTTT

J: TRBJ2-3
size: NA
D: TRBD2
V: TRBV27
CDR3: CASSLSGTSGTSTDTQYF
DNA: TGTGCCAGCAGTTTATCCGGGACTAGCGGAACTAGCACAGATACGCAGTATTTT

J: TRBJ2-6
size: NA
D: NA
V: TRBV19
CDR3: CASSMFVAGANVLTF
DNA: TGTGCCAGTAGTATGTTCGTAGCTGGGGCCAACGTCCTGACTTTC

J: TRBJ2-7
size: NA
D: TRBD2
V: TRBV2
CDR3: CASSKEGGPYEQYF
DNA: TGTGCCAGCAGTAAAGAGGGAGGGCCCTACGAGCAGTACTTC

J: TRBJ2-2
size: NA
D: TRBD1
V: TRBV4-2
CDR3: CASSQPTGEFIGELFF
DNA: TGTGCCAGCAGCCAACCGACAGGGGAATTCATCGGGGAGCTGTTTTTT

J: TRBJ2-5
size: NA
D: TRBD1
V: TRBV14
CDR3: CASSVDREETQYF
DNA: TGTGCCAGCAGCGTGGACAGGGAAGAGACCCAGTACTTC

J: TRBJ2-2
size: NA
D: NA
V: TRBV4-1
CDR3: CASSHNKGDTGELFF
DNA: TGCGCCAGCAGCCACAACAAGGGGGACACCGGGGAGCTGTTTTTT

J: TRBJ1-1
size: NA
D: NA
V: TRBV4-3
CDR3: CASSQGSGTEAFF
DNA: TGCGCCAGCAGCCAAGGCTCGGGCACTGAAGCTTTCTTT

J: TRBJ1-5
size: NA
D: NA
V: TRBV28
CDR3: CASTPGGRYEPQHF
DNA: TGTGCCAGCACCCCTGGGGGGCGGTATGAGCCCCAGCATTTT

J: TRBJ2-2
size: NA
D: TRBD2
V: TRBV4-1
CDR3: CASSLVSGIGPVELFF
DNA: TGCGCCAGCAGCCTAGTTAGCGGGATAGGGCCAGTGGAGCTGTTTTTT

J: TRBJ1-4
size: many
D: NA
V: TRBV7-2
CDR3: CASSLEPNEKLFF
DNA: TGTGCCAGCAGCTTAGAGCCTAATGAAAAACTGTTTTTT

J: TRBJ1-1
size: few
D: NA
V: TRBV6-5
CDR3: CASSYNTNTEAFF
DNA: TGTGCCAGCAGTTACAATACGAACACTGAAGCTTTCTTT

J: TRBJ2-1
size: NA
D: NA
V: TRBV9
CDR3: CASSVGSGSGGYNEQFF
DNA: TGTGCCAGCAGCGTAGGCTCGGGGAGCGGAGGTTACAATGAGCAGTTCTTC

J: TRBJ1-4
size: NA
D: TRBD1
V: TRBV6-6
CDR3: CASRGGGGTDEKLFF
DNA: TGTGCCAGCAGAGGGGGCGGCGGCACGGATGAAAAACTGTTTTTT

J: TRBJ2-2
size: once
D: TRBD2
V: TRBV28
CDR3: CASRDSSGRHGELFF
DNA: TGTGCCAGCAGGGACTCTAGCGGGAGGCACGGGGAGCTGTTTTTT

J: TRBJ2-5
size: few
D: NA
V: TRBV5-4
CDR3: CASSQEGNGETQYF
DNA: TGTGCCAGCAGCCAAGAGGGAAACGGGGAGACCCAGTACTTC

J: TRBJ1-2
size: NA
D: TRBD1
V: TRBV13
CDR3: CASSIRQGNYGYTF
DNA: TGTGCCAGCAGCATACGACAGGGGAACTATGGCTACACCTTC

J: TRBJ2-6
size: NA
D: TRBD1
V: TRBV5-6
CDR3: CASSVADRARSGANVLTF
DNA: TGTGCCAGCAGCGTCGCAGACAGGGCGAGGTCTGGGGCCAACGTCCTGACTTTC

J: TRBJ2-2
size: NA
D: NA
V: TRBV6-1
CDR3: CASRRGTGELFF
DNA: TGTGCCAGCAGAAGGGGAACCGGGGAGCTGTTTTTT

J: TRBJ2-3
size: NA
D: NA
V: TRBV25-1
CDR3: CASSPRLQVSTDTQYF
DNA: TGTGCCAGCAGTCCCCGCCTACAAGTAAGCACAGATACGCAGTATTTT

J: TRBJ2-2
size: once
D: NA
V: TRBV5-1
CDR3: CASSRSQGNGELFF
DNA: TGCGCCAGCAGCCGCTCGCAGGGAAATGGGGAGCTGTTTTTT

J: TRBJ2-1
size: few
D: TRBD1
V: TRBV30
CDR3: CAWSVQGARVEFF
DNA: TGTGCCTGGAGTGTACAGGGGGCGAGGGTTGAGTTCTTC

J: TRBJ2-2
size: once
D: TRBD2
V: TRBV10-1
CDR3: CASSRSGEPSGKGELFF
DNA: TGCGCCAGCAGTCGGAGTGGGGAACCTAGCGGGAAAGGGGAGCTGTTTTTT

J: TRBJ2-1
size: NA
D: TRBD2
V: TRBV7-8
CDR3: CASSSGSGSHNEQFF
DNA: TGTGCCAGCAGCTCCGGGAGCGGGAGTCACAATGAGCAGTTCTTC

J: TRBJ2-3
size: NA
D: TRBD2
V: TRBV5-1
CDR3: CASSPLAGGPDTQYF
DNA: TGCGCCAGCAGCCCTCTAGCGGGAGGCCCAGATACGCAGTATTTT

J: TRBJ2-4
size: NA
D: TRBD2
V: TRBV19
CDR3: CASRRGGGNIQYF
DNA: TGTGCCAGTAGGCGGGGGGGTGGAAACATTCAGTACTTC

J: TRBJ2-7
size: NA
D: TRBD2
V: TRBV5-4
CDR3: CASSTWTSGTYEQYF
DNA: TGTGCCAGCAGCACGTGGACTAGCGGGACATACGAGCAGTACTTC

J: TRBJ2-3
size: once
D: NA
V: TRBV5-1
CDR3: CASSFRDFSTDTQYF
DNA: TGCGCCAGCAGCTTCCGGGACTTCAGCACAGATACGCAGTATTTT

J: TRBJ1-2
size: NA
D: TRBD1
V: TRBV7-9
CDR3: CASSIGQDGYTF
DNA: TGTGCCAGCAGCATAGGACAGGATGGCTACACCTTC

J: TRBJ1-2
size: NA
D: NA
V: TRBV6-6
CDR3: CASSYSGDVGYTF
DNA: TGTGCCAGCAGTTACTCAGGGGACGTTGGCTACACCTTC

J: TRBJ2-3
size: NA
D: TRBD2
V: TRBV28
CDR3: CASRPQRETDTQYF
DNA: TGTGCCAGCAGGCCCCAGCGGGAGACAGATACGCAGTATTTT

J: TRBJ2-2
size: NA
D: NA
V: TRBV5-6
CDR3: CASSRPVSSNTGELFF
DNA: TGTGCCAGCAGCAGGCCAGTCTCTTCGAACACCGGGGAGCTGTTTTTT

J: TRBJ2-2
size: NA
D: TRBD2
V: TRBV29-1
CDR3: CSVWTSGKTGELFF
DNA: TGCAGCGTTTGGACTAGCGGGAAAACCGGGGAGCTGTTTTTT

J: TRBJ2-5
size: NA
D: NA
V: TRBV5-1
CDR3: CASSFQGLSQETQYF
DNA: TGCGCCAGCAGCTTCCAGGGACTGTCACAAGAGACCCAGTACTTC

J: TRBJ1-1
size: NA
D: TRBD1
V: TRBV10-3
CDR3: CAIRNRGDTEAFF
DNA: TGTGCCATCAGGAACAGGGGTGACACTGAAGCTTTCTTT

J: TRBJ2-7
size: once
D: NA
V: TRBV29-1
CDR3: CSARGGGVNEQYF
DNA: TGCAGCGCCCGAGGAGGTGGAGTCAACGAGCAGTACTTC

J: TRBJ1-5
size: NA
D: NA
V: TRBV27
CDR3: CASSWAGEDQPQHF
DNA: TGTGCCAGCAGTTGGGCAGGGGAGGATCAGCCCCAGCATTTT

J: TRBJ2-3
size: NA
D: TRBD1
V: TRBV7-2
CDR3: CASSKGGSGPSTDTQYF
DNA: TGTGCCAGCAGCAAAGGGGGCTCCGGCCCTAGCACAGATACGCAGTATTTT

J: TRBJ1-4
size: NA
D: TRBD1
V: TRBV6-1
CDR3: CASSRQGENEKLFF
DNA: TGTGCCAGCAGTCGACAGGGGGAGAATGAAAAACTGTTTTTT